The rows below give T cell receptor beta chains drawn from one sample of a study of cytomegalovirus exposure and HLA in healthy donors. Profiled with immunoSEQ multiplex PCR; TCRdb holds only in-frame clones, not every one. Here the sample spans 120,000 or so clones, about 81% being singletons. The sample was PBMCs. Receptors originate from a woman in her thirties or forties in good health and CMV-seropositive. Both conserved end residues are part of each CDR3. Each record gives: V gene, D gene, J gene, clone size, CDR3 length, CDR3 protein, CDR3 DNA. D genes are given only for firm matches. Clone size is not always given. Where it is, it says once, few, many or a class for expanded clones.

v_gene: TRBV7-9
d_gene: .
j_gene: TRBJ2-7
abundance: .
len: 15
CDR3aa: CASSPAGRTNYEQYF
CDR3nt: TGTGCCAGCAGCCCAGCGGGCAGGACAAACTACGAGCAGTACTTC

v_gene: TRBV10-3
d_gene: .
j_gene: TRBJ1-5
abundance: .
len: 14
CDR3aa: CAISEGQSNQPQHF
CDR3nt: TGTGCCATCAGTGAGGGACAGAGCAATCAGCCCCAGCATTTT

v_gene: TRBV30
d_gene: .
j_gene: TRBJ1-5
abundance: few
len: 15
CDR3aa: CAWREGTTRNQPQHF
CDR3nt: TGTGCCTGGAGGGAGGGGACGACCAGAAATCAGCCCCAGCATTTT

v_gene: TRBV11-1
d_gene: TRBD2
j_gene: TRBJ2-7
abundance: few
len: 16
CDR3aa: CASSSTSGKDFYEQYF
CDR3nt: TGTGCCAGCAGCTCAACTAGCGGGAAGGATTTCTACGAGCAGTACTTC

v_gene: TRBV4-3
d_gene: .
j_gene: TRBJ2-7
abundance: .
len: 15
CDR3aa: CASSQDRPGNYEQYF
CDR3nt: TGCGCCAGCAGCCAAGATAGGCCAGGGAACTACGAGCAGTACTTC

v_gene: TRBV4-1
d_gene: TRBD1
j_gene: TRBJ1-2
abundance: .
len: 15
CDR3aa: CASSWDRGDDYGYTF
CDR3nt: TGCGCCAGCAGCTGGGACAGGGGAGATGACTATGGCTACACCTTC

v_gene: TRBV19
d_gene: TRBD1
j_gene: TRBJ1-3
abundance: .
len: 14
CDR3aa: CASSHRGHQNTIYF
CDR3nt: TGTGCCAGTAGTCACAGGGGGCATCAAAACACCATATATTTT

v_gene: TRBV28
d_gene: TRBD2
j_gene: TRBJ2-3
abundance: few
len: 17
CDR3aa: CASGGIMETSGSDTQYF
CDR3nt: TGTGCCAGTGGGGGGATAATGGAGACTAGCGGGAGTGATACGCAGTATTTT

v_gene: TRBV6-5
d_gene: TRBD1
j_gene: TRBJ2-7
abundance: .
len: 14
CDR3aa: CASTPDRELHEQYF
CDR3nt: TGTGCCAGCACTCCAGACAGGGAATTACACGAGCAGTACTTC

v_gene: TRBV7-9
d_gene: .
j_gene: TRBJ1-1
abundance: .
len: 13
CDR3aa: CASTVGAGKAAFF
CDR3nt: TGTGCCAGCACAGTGGGTGCAGGGAAAGCGGCTTTCTTT

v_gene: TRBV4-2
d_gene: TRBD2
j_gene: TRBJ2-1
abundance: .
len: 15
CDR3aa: CASSPGTIRYNEQFF
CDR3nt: TGTGCCAGCAGCCCCGGGACTATCCGGTACAATGAGCAGTTCTTC

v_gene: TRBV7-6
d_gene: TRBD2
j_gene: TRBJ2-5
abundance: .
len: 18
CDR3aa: CASSLESSGGAGRETQYF
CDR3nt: TGTGCCAGCAGCTTAGAGTCCAGCGGGGGGGCGGGTCGGGAGACCCAGTACTTC

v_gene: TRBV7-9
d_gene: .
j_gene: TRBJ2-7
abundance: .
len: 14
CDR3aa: CASSDRDTFYEQYF
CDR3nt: TGTGCCAGCAGCGACCGGGACACCTTCTACGAGCAGTACTTC

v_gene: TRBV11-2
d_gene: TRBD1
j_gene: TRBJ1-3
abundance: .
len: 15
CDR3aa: CASSGGQFSGNTIYF
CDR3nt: TGTGCCAGCAGCGGGGGACAGTTCTCTGGAAACACCATATATTTT

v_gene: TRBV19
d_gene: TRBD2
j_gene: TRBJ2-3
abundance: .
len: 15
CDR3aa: CASSTGLAATDTQYF
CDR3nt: TGTGCCAGTAGTACGGGACTAGCGGCCACAGATACGCAGTATTTT

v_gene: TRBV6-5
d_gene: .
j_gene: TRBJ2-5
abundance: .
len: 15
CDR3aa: CASSTRRAPVETQYF
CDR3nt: TGTGCCAGCAGTACCCGGAGGGCCCCAGTGGAGACCCAGTACTTC

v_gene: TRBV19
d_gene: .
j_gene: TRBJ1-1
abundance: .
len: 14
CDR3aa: CASSILPGRTEAFF
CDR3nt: TGTGCCAGTAGTATATTACCCGGTCGCACTGAAGCTTTCTTT

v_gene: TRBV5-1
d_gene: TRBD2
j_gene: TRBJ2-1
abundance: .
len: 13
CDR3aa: CASSLSGKNEQFF
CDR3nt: TGCGCCAGCAGCTTGAGCGGGAAAAATGAGCAGTTCTTC

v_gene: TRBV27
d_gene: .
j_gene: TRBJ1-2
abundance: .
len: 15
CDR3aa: CASSLEANTNYGYTF
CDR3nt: TGTGCCAGCAGTTTAGAGGCAAATACTAACTATGGCTACACCTTC

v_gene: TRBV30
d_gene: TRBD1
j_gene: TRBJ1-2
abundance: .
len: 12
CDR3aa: CALAGTDYGYTF
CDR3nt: TGTGCCCTAGCCGGGACAGACTATGGCTACACCTTC

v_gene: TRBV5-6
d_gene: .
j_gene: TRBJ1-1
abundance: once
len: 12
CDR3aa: CASSLRGSRAFF
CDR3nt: TGTGCCAGCAGCTTGAGGGGGTCTAGAGCTTTCTTT

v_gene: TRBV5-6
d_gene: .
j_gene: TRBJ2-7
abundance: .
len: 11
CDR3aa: CASRSNYEQYF
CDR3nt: TGTGCCAGCAGGTCTAACTACGAGCAGTACTTC

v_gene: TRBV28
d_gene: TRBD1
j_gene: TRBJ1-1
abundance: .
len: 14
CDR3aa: CASSLQGANTEAFF
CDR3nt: TGTGCCAGCAGTTTACAGGGGGCGAACACTGAAGCTTTCTTT

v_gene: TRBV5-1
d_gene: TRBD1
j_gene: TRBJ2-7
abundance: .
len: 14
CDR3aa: CASSPRDRGHEQYF
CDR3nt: TGCGCCAGCAGCCCCCGGGACAGGGGCCACGAGCAGTACTTC

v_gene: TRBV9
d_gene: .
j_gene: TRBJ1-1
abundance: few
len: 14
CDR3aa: CASSVGPGHLEAFF
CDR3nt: TGTGCCAGCAGCGTCGGTCCAGGGCACCTTGAAGCTTTCTTT

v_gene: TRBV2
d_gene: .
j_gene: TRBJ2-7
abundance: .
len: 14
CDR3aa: CASRAGLQGYEQYF
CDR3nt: TGTGCCAGCAGAGCGGGACTACAGGGCTACGAGCAGTACTTC

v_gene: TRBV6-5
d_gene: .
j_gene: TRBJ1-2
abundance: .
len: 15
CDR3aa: CASSYSISGFYGYTF
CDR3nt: TGTGCCAGCAGTTACTCGATTTCAGGGTTCTATGGCTACACCTTC

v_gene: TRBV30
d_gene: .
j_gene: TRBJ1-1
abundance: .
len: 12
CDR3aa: CAWSSGGTEAFF
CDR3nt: TGTGCCTGGAGTAGTGGCGGGACTGAAGCTTTCTTT

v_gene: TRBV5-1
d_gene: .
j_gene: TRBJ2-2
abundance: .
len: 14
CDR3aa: CASRNREGTGELFF
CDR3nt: TGCGCCAGCAGAAACAGGGAGGGCACCGGGGAGCTGTTTTTT

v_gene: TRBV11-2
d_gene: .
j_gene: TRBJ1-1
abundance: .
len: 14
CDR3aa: CASNILANGVEAFF
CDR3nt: TGTGCCAGCAACATACTTGCTAACGGGGTTGAAGCTTTCTTT

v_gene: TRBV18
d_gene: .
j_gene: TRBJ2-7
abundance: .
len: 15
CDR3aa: CASSHDREASYEQYF
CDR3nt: TGTGCCAGCTCACACGACAGGGAGGCATCGTACGAGCAGTACTTC

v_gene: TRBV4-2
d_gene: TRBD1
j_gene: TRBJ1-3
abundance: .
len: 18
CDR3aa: CASSLTWDRDSNGNTIYF
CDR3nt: TGTGCCAGCAGCCTTACTTGGGACAGGGACTCGAATGGAAACACCATATATTTT

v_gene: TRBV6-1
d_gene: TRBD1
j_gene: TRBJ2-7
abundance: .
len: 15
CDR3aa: CASKEDREFFRGQYF
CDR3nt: TGTGCCAGCAAGGAGGACAGGGAATTTTTTAGGGGGCAGTACTTC

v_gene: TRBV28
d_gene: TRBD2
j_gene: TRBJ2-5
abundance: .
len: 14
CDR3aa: CASSPGLARETQYF
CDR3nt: TGTGCCAGCAGCCCAGGACTAGCGCGAGAGACCCAGTACTTC

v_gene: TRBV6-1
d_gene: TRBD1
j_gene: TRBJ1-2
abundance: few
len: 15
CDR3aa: CASRSGQGLDYGYTF
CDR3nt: TGTGCCAGCAGATCTGGACAGGGCCTCGACTATGGCTACACCTTC

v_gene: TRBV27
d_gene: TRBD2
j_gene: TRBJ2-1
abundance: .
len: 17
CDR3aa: CASSLSAGAWFGNEQFF
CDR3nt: TGTGCCAGCAGTTTATCAGCGGGAGCTTGGTTCGGCAATGAGCAGTTCTTC

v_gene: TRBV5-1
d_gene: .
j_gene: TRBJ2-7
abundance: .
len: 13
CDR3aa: CASSLGGINEQYF
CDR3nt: TGCGCCAGCAGCTTGGGCGGGATAAACGAGCAGTACTTC

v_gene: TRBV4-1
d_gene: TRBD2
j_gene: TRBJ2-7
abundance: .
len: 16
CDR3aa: CASSQDLGTSGYEQYF
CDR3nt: TGCGCCAGCAGCCAAGATCTAGGGACTAGCGGATACGAGCAGTACTTC

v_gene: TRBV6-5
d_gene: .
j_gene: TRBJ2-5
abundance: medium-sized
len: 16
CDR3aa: CASSYDKGTTQETQYF
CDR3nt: TGTGCCAGCAGTTACGATAAAGGGACAACCCAAGAGACCCAGTACTTC

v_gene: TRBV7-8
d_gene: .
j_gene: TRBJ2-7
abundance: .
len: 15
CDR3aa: CASSFLVGLGYEQYF
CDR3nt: TGTGCCAGCAGCTTCCTTGTTGGACTTGGCTACGAGCAGTACTTC

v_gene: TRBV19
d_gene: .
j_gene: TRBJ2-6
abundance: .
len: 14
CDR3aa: CASLQGGGANVLTF
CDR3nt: TGTGCCAGTTTACAGGGCGGTGGGGCCAACGTCCTGACTTTC

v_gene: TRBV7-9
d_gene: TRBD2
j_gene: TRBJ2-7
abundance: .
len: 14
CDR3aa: CASSLDTSGSGEYF
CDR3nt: TGTGCCAGCAGCTTAGATACTAGCGGGAGTGGTGAATACTTC

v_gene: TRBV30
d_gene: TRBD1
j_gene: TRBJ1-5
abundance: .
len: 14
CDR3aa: CACSQGGSNQPQHF
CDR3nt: TGTGCCTGTTCACAGGGGGGCAGCAATCAGCCCCAGCATTTT

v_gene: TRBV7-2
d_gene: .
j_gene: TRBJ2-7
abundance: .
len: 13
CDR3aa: CASSFNRAYEQYF
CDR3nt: TGTGCCAGCAGCTTTAACAGGGCCTACGAGCAGTACTTC

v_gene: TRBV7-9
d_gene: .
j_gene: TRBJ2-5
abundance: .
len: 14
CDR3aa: CASSLAGGQETQYF
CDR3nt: TGTGCCAGCAGCTTAGCGGGGGGACAAGAGACCCAGTACTTC

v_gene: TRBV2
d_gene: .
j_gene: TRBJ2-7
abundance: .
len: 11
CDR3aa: CASGLSYEQYF
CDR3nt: TGTGCCAGCGGCTTGTCCTACGAGCAGTACTTC

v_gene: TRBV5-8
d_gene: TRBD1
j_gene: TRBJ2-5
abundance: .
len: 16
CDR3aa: CASSPRGRGHQETQYF
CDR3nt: TGTGCCAGCAGCCCAAGAGGCAGGGGGCATCAAGAGACCCAGTACTTC

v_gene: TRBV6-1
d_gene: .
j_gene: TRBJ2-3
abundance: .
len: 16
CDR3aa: CASSETAGASTDTQYF
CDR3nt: TGTGCCAGCAGTGAAACGGCAGGGGCTAGCACAGATACGCAGTATTTT

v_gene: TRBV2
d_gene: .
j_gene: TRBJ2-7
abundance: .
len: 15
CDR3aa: CASSEDPGLGYEQYF
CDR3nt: TGTGCCAGCAGTGAAGATCCAGGGCTTGGATACGAGCAGTACTTC

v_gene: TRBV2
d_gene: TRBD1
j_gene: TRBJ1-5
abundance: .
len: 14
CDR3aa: CASRDRAEGQPQHF
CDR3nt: TGTGCCAGCAGAGACAGGGCCGAAGGTCAGCCCCAGCATTTT

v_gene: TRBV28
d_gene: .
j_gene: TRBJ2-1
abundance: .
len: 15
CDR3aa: CASSLGGIINNEQFF
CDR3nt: TGTGCCAGCAGTTTAGGGGGGATTATAAACAATGAGCAGTTCTTC

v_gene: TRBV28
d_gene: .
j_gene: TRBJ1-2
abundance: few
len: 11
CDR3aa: CASSSVYGYTF
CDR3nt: TGTGCCAGCAGTTCCGTCTATGGCTACACCTTC

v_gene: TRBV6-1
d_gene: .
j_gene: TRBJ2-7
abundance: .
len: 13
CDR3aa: CASSLERVYEQYF
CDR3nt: TGTGCCAGCAGTTTGGAGAGGGTTTACGAGCAGTACTTC

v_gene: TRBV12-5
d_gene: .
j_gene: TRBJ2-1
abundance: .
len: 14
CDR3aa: CASGLALTREEQFF
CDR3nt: TGTGCTAGTGGTTTGGCCCTCACGAGGGAGGAGCAGTTCTTC

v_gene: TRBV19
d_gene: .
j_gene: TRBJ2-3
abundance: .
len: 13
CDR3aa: CASSLEEVDTQYF
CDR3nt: TGTGCCAGTAGTCTGGAGGAGGTAGATACGCAGTATTTT

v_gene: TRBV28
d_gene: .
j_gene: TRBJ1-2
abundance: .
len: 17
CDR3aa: CASTPEQVYGVPYGYTF
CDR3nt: TGTGCCAGCACCCCTGAGCAGGTCTACGGGGTTCCCTATGGCTACACCTTC

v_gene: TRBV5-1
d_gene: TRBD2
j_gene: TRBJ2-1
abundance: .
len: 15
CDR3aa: CASSISSGGRDEQFF
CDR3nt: TGCGCCAGCAGCATCTCTAGCGGGGGGCGGGATGAGCAGTTCTTC

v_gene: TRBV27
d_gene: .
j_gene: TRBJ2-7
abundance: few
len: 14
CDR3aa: CASSSSGGPYEQYF
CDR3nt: TGTGCCAGCAGTTCCTCAGGGGGGCCCTACGAGCAGTACTTC

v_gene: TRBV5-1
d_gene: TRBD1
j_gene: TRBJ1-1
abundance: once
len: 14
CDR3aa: CASTYDRGLTEAFF
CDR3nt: TGCGCCAGCACCTACGACAGGGGGCTCACTGAAGCTTTCTTT

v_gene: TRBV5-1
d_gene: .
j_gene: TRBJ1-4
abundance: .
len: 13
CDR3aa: CASAGSTNEKLFF
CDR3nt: TGCGCCAGTGCAGGGTCAACTAATGAAAAACTGTTTTTT